This T cell receptor beta chain is from a study of radiation and T cells in renal cell carcinoma. Only in-frame clones appear in the TCRdb table, and some are missing; sequencing was by immunoSEQ multiplex PCR. The table records roughly 130,000 clones, 88% of them present only once. The time point was: blood 2 weeks post-SBRT. Treatment in this sample: 15 Gy SBRT to primary tumor, nephrectomy 4 weeks later. After SBRT, blood was collected at 2 and 4 weeks, plus baseline. The sequences come from blood, collected from a patient whose treatment included radiotherapy and nephrectomy. The sequence was obtained from a woman between 65 and 79 years old with renal cell carcinoma.

This CDR3 reads CASSYSDSPSGGYTF. The CDR3 DNA reads as TGTGCCAGCAGTTACTCGGACAGTCCCTCGGGTGGCTACACCTTC. J is TRBJ1-2 and V is TRBV6-6; tentative D call: TRBD1 (6 bases). The germline V and J ends were trimmed by 0 bases and 7 bases, with 15 bases remaining between them. There are 15 residues in the CDR3. CDR1 MNHNY and CDR2 SVGAGI come from the germline V gene (reference sequence).